This TCR beta chain was recorded in a study of vaccination effects on CD4 cells after COVID-19. Looking at the study overall: Samples taken from a few convalescent patients early and late after vaccination were obtained. General study results and limits: Late post-vaccination, clones induced by infection and those induced by vaccine underwent marked clonal contraction.

The culture ran for about 11 days, and then CD4+ T cells were isolated. This individual contracted SARS-CoV-2 between March and December 2020, as verified by PCR. All participants had two doses of either the BNT162b2 or mRNA-1273 vaccine. Measured with immunoSEQ multiplex PCR; TCRdb has only the in-frame clones, and not every one. The table includes over 35,000 clones, around 80% detected once. The V and J ends lost 3 bases and 3 bases, in that order; junction bases with no gene match: 1. This CDR3 has 14 residues. CDR1 is SGHRS, CDR2 YFSETQ, per germline. As to this clone: Antigen specificity is unknown. Additional DNA sequences in this sample encode the identical CDR3.

Sample: CD4+ T cells from PBMCs cultured without peptide, taken after COVID-19 vaccination. The chain has TRBV5-1 and TRBJ2-3, with 10 nucleotides matching TRBD1. This clonotype was obtained from a human donor who had a prior SARS-CoV-2 infection. CDR3: CASSWGQGTDTQYF. CDR3 nucleotide sequence: TGCGCCAGCAGCTGGGGACAGGGGACAGATACGCAGTATTTT.